This T cell receptor (beta chain) was documented in a study of PD-L1 blockade in urothelial cancer. Study overall: Atezolizumab (1,200 mg intravenously every 3 weeks) began in about 2014 for patients. Samples came from 3 weeks, at the second dose, and 6 weeks into treatment. Across blood samples, T cells had a median count of 141,255.

Produced via immunoSEQ multiplex PCR; TCRdb's table is partial and in-frame only. Of more than 80,000 clones listed, 82% are singletons. Germline V lookup: CDR1 SGHTA, CDR2 FQGTGA. The V end lost 5 bases, the J end lost 7 bases, and 14 bases lay between the germline ends. The CDR3 length is 14 residues. There were between 1 and 8 samples from each patient, taken pretreatment and on-treatment. The source of this sequence is a man aged 65-85 years with urothelial cancer. This chain connects TRBV7-3 to TRBJ2-2; D may be TRBD1 (7 bases). Specimen: PBMCs, collected around atezolizumab (anti-PD-L1) treatment. The DNA of the CDR3 is TGTGCCAGCAGCCCCCAGGGGGAGGTCGGGGAGCTGTTTTTT. This sequence encodes CASSPQGEVGELFF.